This T cell receptor (beta chain) was recorded in a study of blood T cell repertoires in COVID-19 (dated by TCRdb to 2018 to 2021). Regarding the study in general: Samples from collaborators originated in the United States, Italy and Spain and spanned both the acute and convalescent phases of COVID-19. Samples were obtained from the ongoing ImmuneRACE study (first 160 participants) and from about 1,300 subjects provided by 6 global collaborators. Sample metadata almost always included a de-identified subject ID, COVID-19 status, age in years and sex. The repertoires were made available in a free public database intended to serve as a resource for research on the immune response to SARS-CoV-2. Where available, HLA class I and class II types were taken from metadata supplied by the sample provider and were not determined by assay-based typing. The dataset comprised deeply sampled blood TCRbeta repertoires from subjects exposed to, actively infected with, or recovered from COVID-19. The prospective study material was composed of cDNA or gDNA derived from T cells, B-cell-depleted T cells, or PBMCs.

Overall results and qualifications from the work: Clinical and demographic metadata were provided uncurated, with the amount varying by source and participant.

The CDR1 and CDR2 encoded by the germline V gene (reference sequence) are LGHDT and YNNKEL. The CDR3, cysteine through phenylalanine, is 11 amino acids long. Only CDR3 DNA is held: 33 bases, read in frame from base 1. Trimming takes 5 bases from V and 7 bases from J, and the germline ends sit 6 bases apart. Points on this clone: It lacks a known antigen. No qualities accompany the bases; no much larger clone lies one base away.

Samples from volunteer blood donors who had recovered from COVID-19 were contributed by a second Seattle source. Collaborating institutions collected whole blood in K2EDTA tubes following their own protocols. For TCRbeta analysis, collaborator samples were shipped as frozen whole blood, as isolated PBMCs, or as DNA extracted from either sample type. TCRbeta CDR3 regions were amplified from genomic DNA by means of the immunoSEQ Assay, a bias-controlled multiplex PCR. The study's own analysis went as follows. Nucleated cell counts per sample were estimated from amplification of reference gene primers within the assay. Sequence reads were collapsed and filtered to measure the absolute abundance of every unique TCRbeta CDR3 rearrangement. For each sample, productive Simpson clonality was calculated as the square root of Simpson's diversity index across productive rearrangements. This immuneACCESS table, as held by TCRdb, lists in-frame sequences with V and J called but not all clones. Of the missing ones, under half trace to an unresolved V gene in checked studies; the others have no known cause. That table furnishes V, J and clone size, whereas the DNA furnished D and trimming. The sample profile shows a few hundred thousand clones; around 89% of them were found once. Of the sample, less than 5% falls within the top ten clones.

The receptor chain draws on TRBV3-1 (or the pseudogene TRBV3-2) and TRBJ2-1; the D gene lacks a confident call. The sequence derives from a man aged 55 to 70 who had recovered from COVID-19. The sequencing sample was made of peripheral blood. The CDR3 here reads CASSARNEQFF. The nucleotide sequence reads as follows: TGTGCCAGCAGCGCGCGTAATGAGCAGTTCTTC.